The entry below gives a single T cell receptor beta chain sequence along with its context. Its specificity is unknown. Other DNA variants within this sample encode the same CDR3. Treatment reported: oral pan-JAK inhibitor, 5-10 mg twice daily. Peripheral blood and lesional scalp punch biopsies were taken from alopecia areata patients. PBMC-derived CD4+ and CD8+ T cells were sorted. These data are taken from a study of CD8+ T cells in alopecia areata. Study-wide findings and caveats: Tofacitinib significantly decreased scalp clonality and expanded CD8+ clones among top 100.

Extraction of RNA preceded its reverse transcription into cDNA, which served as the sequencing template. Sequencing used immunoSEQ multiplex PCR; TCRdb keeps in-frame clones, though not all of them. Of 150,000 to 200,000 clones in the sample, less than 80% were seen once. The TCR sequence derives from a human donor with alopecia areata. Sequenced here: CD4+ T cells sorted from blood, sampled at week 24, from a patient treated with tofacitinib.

The CDR3 protein is CASSTTTDTQYF. The CDR3 DNA sequence: TGTGCCAGCAGTACGACGACAGATACGCAGTATTTT. The chain links TRBV7-9 to TRBJ2-3; D uncertain. V dropped 6 bases and J dropped 3 bases, with 7 bases sitting between them. Germline V gene data show CDR1 as SEHNR and CDR2 as FQNEAQ (reference sequence). The CDR3 totals 12 residues.